The rows below give T cell receptor beta chains drawn from one sample of a study of control samples from healthy donors and cancer patients. Profiled with immunoSEQ multiplex PCR; TCRdb holds only in-frame clones, not every one. This table holds approximately 86,000 clones, around 86% found once. Sequencing was done on a sample of blood. Receptor source: a man aged 30 to 45 in good health. Each CDR3 is given with its conserved first and last residue. The D gene is left open where the match is weak. Size is stated for part of the rows, as once, few or many counts, or as a class when the clone is expanded.

CDR3nt,CDR3aa,d_gene,abundance,v_gene,j_gene
TGTGCCAGCAGCACACAACAGGGTTTCCGCTATGGCTACACCTTC,CASSTQQGFRYGYTF,-,once,TRBV9,TRBJ1-2
TGTGCCAGTAGTATAGGAGGCAGCACCACTGAAGCTTTCTTT,CASSIGGSTTEAFF,-,few,TRBV19,TRBJ1-1
TGTGCCAGCAGCCTCGGGTACTCTGGGGCCAACGTCCTGACTTTC,CASSLGYSGANVLTF,-,once,TRBV6-6,TRBJ2-6
TGTGCCAGCAGTCCCCGGGACCGGAACAATGAGCAGTTCTTC,CASSPRDRNNEQFF,-,-,TRBV6-5,TRBJ2-1
TGTGCCAGTAGTACCGGACAGCGAATGACTGAAGCTTTCTTT,CASSTGQRMTEAFF,-,-,TRBV19,TRBJ1-1
TGCAGCGGATCCGGGGCCTATGGCTACACCTTC,CSGSGAYGYTF,-,once,TRBV29-1,TRBJ1-2
TGTGCCAGCAGCGTAGAGGGGCCATTATCTGGAAACACCATATATTTT,CASSVEGPLSGNTIYF,-,-,TRBV9,TRBJ1-3
TGTGCCAGCAGCGACCCGTTTGGACGGGGCCCGGGGGGTGAAAAACTGTTTTTT,CASSDPFGRGPGGEKLFF,-,-,TRBV2,TRBJ1-4
TGTGCCAGCAGCTCAGGGGAGATTGACAATGAGCAGTTCTTC,CASSSGEIDNEQFF,-,-,TRBV5-6,TRBJ2-1
TGTGCCAGCAGTCCCGGGACCCGTAACTACGAGCAGTACTTC,CASSPGTRNYEQYF,-,few,TRBV27,TRBJ2-7
TGTGCCAGCTCACCACCAGGGGTCTATGGCTACACCTTC,CASSPPGVYGYTF,-,-,TRBV18,TRBJ1-2